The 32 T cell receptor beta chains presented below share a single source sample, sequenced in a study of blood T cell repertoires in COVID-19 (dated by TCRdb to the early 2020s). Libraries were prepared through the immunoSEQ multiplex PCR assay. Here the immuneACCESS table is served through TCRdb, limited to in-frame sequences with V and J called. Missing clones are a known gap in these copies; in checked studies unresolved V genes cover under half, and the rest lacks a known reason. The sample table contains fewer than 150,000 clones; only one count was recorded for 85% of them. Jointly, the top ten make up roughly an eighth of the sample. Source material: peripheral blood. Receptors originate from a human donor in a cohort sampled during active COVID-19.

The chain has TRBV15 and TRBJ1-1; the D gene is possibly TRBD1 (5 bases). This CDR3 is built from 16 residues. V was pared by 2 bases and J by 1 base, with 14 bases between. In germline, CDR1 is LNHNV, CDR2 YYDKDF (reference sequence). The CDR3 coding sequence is TGTGCCACCAGCAGACTGGCGGGACGCAGGAACACTGAAGCTTTCTTT. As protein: CATSRLAGRRNTEAFF.

The CDR3 reads CASSPSGGQETQYF. The DNA of the CDR3 is TGTGCCAGCTCTCCTAGCGGGGGTCAAGAGACCCAGTACTTC. V and J are TRBV7-2 and TRBJ2-5; 10 nucleotides agree with TRBD2. The CDR3 is made up of 14 amino acids. Per the germline V gene, CDR1 is SGHTA and CDR2 is FQGNSA. The V segment lost 8 bases and the J segment 2 bases; nucleotides outside the gene matches: 5. The entire variable domain, with the rest obtained from reference TRBV7-2 and TRBJ2-5, is as follows: GAGVSQSPSNKVTEKGKDVELRCDPISGHTALYWYRQSLGQGLEFLIYFQGNSAPDKSGLPSDRFSAERTGGSVSTLTIQRTQQEDSAVYLCASSPSGGQETQYFGPGTRLLVL.

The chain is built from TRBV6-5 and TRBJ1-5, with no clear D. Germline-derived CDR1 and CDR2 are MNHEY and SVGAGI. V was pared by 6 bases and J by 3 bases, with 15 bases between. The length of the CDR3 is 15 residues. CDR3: CASREFSVLNQPQHF. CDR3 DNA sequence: TGTGCCAGCAGGGAGTTTAGTGTACTCAATCAGCCCCAGCATTTT.

The CDR3 reads CASSREANYGYTF. CDR3 DNA: TGCGCCAGCTCCAGGGAAGCTAACTATGGCTACACCTTC. The V call is TRBV5-1, the J call TRBJ1-2, with D possibly matching TRBD1 (5 bases). This CDR3 spans 13 amino acids. V gave up 7 bases and J gave up 0 bases, with 10 bases separating them. Germline loops: CDR1 SGHRS, CDR2 YFSETQ.

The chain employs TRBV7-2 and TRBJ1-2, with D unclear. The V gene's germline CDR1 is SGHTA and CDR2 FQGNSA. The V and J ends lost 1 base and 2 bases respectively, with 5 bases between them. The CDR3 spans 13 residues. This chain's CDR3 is CASSLGQNYGYTF. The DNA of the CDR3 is TGTGCCAGCAGCTTAGGCCAGAACTATGGCTACACCTTC.

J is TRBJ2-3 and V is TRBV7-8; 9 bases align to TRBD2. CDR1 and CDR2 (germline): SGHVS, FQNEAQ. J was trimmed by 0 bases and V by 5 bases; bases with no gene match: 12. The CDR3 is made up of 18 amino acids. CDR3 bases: TGTGCCAGCAGCATCCGGGCTAGCGGGGAGCTTAGCACAGATACGCAGTATTTT. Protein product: CASSIRASGELSTDTQYF.

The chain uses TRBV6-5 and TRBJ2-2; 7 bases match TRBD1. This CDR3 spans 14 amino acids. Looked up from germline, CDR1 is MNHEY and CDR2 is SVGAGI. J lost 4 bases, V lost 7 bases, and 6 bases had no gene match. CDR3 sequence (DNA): TGTGCCAGCAAAACAGGGGCGGGCACCGGGGAGCTGTTTTTT. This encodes CASKTGAGTGELFF.

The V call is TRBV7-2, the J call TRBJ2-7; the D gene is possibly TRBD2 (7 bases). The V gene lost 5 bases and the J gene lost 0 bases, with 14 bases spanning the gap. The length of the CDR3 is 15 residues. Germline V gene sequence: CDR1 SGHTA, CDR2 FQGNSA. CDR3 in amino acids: CASSTAGAISYEQYF. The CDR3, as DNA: TGTGCCAGCAGCACGGCGGGGGCTATCTCCTACGAGCAGTACTTC.

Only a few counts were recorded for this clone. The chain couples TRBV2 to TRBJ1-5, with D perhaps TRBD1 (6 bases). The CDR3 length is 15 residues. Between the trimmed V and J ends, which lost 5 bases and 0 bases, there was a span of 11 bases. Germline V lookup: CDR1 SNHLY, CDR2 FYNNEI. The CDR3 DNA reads TGTGCCAGCAGTCTGGACAGTAATAGCAATCAGCCCCAGCATTTT. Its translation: CASSLDSNSNQPQHF.

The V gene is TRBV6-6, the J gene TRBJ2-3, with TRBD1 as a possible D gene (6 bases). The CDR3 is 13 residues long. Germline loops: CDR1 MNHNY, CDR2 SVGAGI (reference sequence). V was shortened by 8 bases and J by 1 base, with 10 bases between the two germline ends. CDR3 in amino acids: CASCKGGTDTQYF. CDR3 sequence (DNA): TGTGCCAGCTGTAAGGGGGGCACAGATACGCAGTATTTT.

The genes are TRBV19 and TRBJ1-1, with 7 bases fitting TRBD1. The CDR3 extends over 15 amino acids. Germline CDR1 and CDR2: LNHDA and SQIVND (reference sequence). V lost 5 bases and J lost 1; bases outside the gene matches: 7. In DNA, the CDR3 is TGTGCCAGTAGTCCTCAGGGACAGCAGAACACTGAAGCTTTCTTT. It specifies CASSPQGQQNTEAFF.

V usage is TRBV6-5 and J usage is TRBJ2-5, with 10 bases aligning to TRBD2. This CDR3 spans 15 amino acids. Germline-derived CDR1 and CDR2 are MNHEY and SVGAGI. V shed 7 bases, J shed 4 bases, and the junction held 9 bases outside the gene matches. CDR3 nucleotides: TGTGCCAGCACCAACCCGGGACTAGCGCCAGAGACCCAGTACTTC. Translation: CASTNPGLAPETQYF.

The CDR3: CASSELAGDYNEQFF. CDR3 sequence (DNA): TGTGCCAGCAGTGAACTTGCGGGGGACTACAATGAGCAGTTCTTC. The rearrangement uses TRBV6-1 and TRBJ2-1, with 7 bases lining up with TRBD2. The CDR3 has 15 residues. V was clipped by 2 bases and J by 3 bases; unmatched bases: 4. CDR1 is MNHNS and CDR2 is SASEGT in the germline V gene.

The CDR3 nucleotides are TGCGCCAGCAGCCAAGGGAGGGGGCCCCACGAGCAGTACTTC. Protein sequence: CASSQGRGPHEQYF. The chain is built from TRBV4-3 and TRBJ2-7; D might be TRBD1 (7 bases). The CDR3 has 14 amino acids. V lost 1 base and J 5 bases, leaving 12 bases between the germline ends. Germline loops: CDR1 LGHNA, CDR2 YSLEER.

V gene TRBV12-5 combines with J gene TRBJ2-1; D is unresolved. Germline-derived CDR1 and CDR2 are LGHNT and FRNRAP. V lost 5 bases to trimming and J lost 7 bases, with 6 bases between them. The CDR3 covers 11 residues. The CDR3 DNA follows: TGTGCTAGTGGTGCCGAGAATGAGCAGTTCTTC. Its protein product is CASGAENEQFF.

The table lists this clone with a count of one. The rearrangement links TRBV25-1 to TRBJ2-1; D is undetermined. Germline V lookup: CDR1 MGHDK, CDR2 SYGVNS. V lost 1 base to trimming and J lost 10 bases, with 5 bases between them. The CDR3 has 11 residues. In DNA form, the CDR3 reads TGTGCCAGCAGTGAATTCAGAGAGCAGTTCTTC. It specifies CASSEFREQFF.

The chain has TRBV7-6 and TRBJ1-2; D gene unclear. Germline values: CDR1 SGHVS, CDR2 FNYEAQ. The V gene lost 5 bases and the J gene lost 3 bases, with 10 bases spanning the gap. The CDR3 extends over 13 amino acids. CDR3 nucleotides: TGTGCCAGCAGCCCCCTCGGGGACTATGGCTACACCTTC. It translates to CASSPLGDYGYTF.

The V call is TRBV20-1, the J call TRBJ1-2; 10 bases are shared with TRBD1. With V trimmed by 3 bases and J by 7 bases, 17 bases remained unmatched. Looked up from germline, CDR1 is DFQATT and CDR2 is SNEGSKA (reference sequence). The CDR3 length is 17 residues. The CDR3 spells CSASKLGTGAGAGGYTF. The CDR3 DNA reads TGCAGTGCTAGTAAACTTGGGACAGGGGCTGGGGCCGGTGGCTACACCTTC.

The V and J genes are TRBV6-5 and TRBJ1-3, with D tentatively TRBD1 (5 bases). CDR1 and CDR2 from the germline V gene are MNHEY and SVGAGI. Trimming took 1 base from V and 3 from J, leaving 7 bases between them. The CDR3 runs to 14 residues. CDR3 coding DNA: TGTGCCAGCAGTTACTTCAGGGATGGAAACACCATATATTTT. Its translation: CASSYFRDGNTIYF.

The CDR3 sequence: CASSPKDGGGESYKFF. The CDR3 DNA is TGTGCCAGCAGCCCGAAGGATGGCGGGGGGGAAAGTTATAAGTTCTTC. This chain connects TRBV7-9 to TRBJ2-1; TRBD2 matches at 9 bases. V was clipped by 5 bases and J by 14 bases; unmatched bases: 19. The CDR3 covers 16 residues. Germline CDR1 SEHNR, CDR2 FQNEAQ (reference sequence).

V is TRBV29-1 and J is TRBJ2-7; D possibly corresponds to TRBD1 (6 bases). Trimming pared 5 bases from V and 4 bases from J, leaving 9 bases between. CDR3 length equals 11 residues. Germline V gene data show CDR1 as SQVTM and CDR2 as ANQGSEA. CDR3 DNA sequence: TGCAGCGTTATGGGGGCGTACGAGCAGTACTTC. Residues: CSVMGAYEQYF.

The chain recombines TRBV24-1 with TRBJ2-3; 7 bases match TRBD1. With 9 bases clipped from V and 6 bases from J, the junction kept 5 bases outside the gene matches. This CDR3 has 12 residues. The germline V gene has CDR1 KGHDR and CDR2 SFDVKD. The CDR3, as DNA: TGTGCCACCGGGGGACAGACCGATACGCAGTATTTT. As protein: CATGGQTDTQYF.

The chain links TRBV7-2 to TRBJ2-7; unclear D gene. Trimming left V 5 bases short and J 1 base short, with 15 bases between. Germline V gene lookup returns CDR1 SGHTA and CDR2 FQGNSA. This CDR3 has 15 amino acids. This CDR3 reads CASSISSRQSYEQYF. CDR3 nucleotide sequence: TGTGCCAGCAGCATTAGTAGCCGCCAATCCTACGAGCAGTACTTC.

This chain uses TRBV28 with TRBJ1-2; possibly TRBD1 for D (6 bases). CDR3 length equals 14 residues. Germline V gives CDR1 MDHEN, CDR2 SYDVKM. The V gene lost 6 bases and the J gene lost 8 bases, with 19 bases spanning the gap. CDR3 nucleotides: TGTGCCAGCAGGAGGGGGAGGGACTGGGGAGGCTACACCTTC. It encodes CASRRGRDWGGYTF.

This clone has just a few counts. This chain's CDR3 is CASSIGPGGGNQPQHF. CDR3 sequence (DNA): TGTGCCAGTAGTATAGGGCCAGGGGGCGGCAATCAGCCCCAGCATTTT. V is TRBV19 and J is TRBJ1-5; 8 nucleotides agree with TRBD1. CDR3 length: 16 residues. J lost 2 bases, V lost 1 base, and 4 bases had no gene match. Germline loops: CDR1 LNHDA, CDR2 SQIVND (reference sequence).

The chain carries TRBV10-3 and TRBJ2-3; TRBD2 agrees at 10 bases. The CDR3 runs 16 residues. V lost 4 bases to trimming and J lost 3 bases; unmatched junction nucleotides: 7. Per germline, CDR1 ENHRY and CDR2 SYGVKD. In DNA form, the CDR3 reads TGTGCCATCAGTGGTGTTTCTAGCGGGGGAACAGATACGCAGTATTTT. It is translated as CAISGVSSGGTDTQYF.

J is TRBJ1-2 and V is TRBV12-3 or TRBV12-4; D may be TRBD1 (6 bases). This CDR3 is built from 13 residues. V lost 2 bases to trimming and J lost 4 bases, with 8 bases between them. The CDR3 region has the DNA TGTGCCAGCAGTTTACAGGGGACCTATGGCTACACCTTC. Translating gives CASSLQGTYGYTF.

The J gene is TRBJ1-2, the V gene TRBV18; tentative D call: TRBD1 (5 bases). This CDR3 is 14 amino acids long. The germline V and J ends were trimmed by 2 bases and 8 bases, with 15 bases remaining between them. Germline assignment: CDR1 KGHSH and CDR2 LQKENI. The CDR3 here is CASSPKGDSNGYTF. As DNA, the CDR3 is TGTGCCAGCTCACCAAAAGGGGACTCAAACGGCTACACCTTC.

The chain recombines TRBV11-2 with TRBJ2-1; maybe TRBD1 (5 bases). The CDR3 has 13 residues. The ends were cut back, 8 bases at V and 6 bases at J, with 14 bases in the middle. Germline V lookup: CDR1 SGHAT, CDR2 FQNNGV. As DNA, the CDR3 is TGTGCCAGCGGTGACAGTTGGGGCAATGAGCAGTTCTTC. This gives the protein CASGDSWGNEQFF.

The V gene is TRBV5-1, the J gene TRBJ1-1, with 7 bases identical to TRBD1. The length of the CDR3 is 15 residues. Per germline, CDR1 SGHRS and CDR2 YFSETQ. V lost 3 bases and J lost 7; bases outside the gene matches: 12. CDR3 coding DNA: TGCGCCAGCAGCTCGGGGGACAGCCCCTGGGGTGAAGCTTTCTTT. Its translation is CASSSGDSPWGEAFF.

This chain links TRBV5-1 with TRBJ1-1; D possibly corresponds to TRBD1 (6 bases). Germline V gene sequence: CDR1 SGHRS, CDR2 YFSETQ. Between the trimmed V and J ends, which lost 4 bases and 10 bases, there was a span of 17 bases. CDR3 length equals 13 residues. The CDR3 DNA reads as TGCGCCAGCAGCGTAGGGGGTTTGAGGGTAGCTTTCTTT. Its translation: CASSVGGLRVAFF.

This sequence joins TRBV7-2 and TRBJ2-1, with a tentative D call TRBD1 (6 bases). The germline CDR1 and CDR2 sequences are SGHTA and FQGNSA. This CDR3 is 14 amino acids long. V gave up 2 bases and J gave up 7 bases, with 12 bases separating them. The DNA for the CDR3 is TGTGCCAGCAGCTTACTAACAGGGTGGAATGAGCAGTTCTTC. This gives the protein CASSLLTGWNEQFF.